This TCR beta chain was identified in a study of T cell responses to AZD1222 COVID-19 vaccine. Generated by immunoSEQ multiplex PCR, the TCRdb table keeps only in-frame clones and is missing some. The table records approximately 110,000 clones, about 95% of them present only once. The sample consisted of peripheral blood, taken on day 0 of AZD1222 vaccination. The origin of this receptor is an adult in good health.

The CDR3 DNA is TGTGCCAGTAGTCCCGTTTCTGCGAACTATGGCTACACCTTC. Its protein product is CASSPVSANYGYTF. The chain links TRBV19 to TRBJ1-2, with D uncertain. This CDR3 is 14 amino acids long. Between the trimmed V and J ends, which lost 5 bases and 2 bases, there was a span of 12 bases. The germline CDR1 and CDR2 sequences are LNHDA and SQIVND (reference sequence).